One and the same sample provided the 8 T cell receptor beta chains below, sequenced in a study of T cell repertoires in cytomegalovirus infection. TCRdb independently ran MiXCR on the reads; one entry per CDR3 protein. Of 700,000 to 850,000 distinct CDR3 sequences in the sample, approximately 32% were seen once. The antigens these receptors bind are not known. The input for sequencing was cultured CD8+ T cells from PBMCs, taken from culture after CMV antigen stimulation. The receptors originated from a human donor in good health (CMV status not recorded). Some clones in this sample may be carry-over from other donors' samples.

This clonotype occurred a few times. The CDR3 bases are TGCGCCAGCAGCCAAAGGGGATCCACTGAAGCTTTCTTT. Amino acids: CASSQRGSTEAFF. V gene TRBV4-1 combines with J gene TRBJ1-1, with D possibly being TRBD1 (5 bases). The V and J ends lost 2 bases and 4 bases respectively, with 8 bases between them. Germline values: CDR1 MGHRA, CDR2 YSYEKL. This CDR3 spans 13 amino acids.

Regarding this clonotype: At one of its ends the junction is not consistent with the germline gene, which may arise from a read error. V usage is TRBV7-6 and J usage is TRBJ2-1; D could derive from TRBD1 or TRBD2 (5 bases each). Germline values: CDR1 SGHVS, CDR2 FNYEAQ. The CDR3 has 14 residues. The DNA for the CDR3 is TGTGCCAACAGCTCGAGGGGCGGGTACAATGAGCAGTTCTTC. Its translation is CANSSRGGYNEQFF.

The chain carries TRBV7-8 and TRBJ2-7; TRBD1 or TRBD2 may be the D gene (5 bases each). Trimming shortened V by 2 bases and J by 5 bases, and 16 bases separated the two germline ends. The germline CDR1 and CDR2 sequences are SGHVS and FQNEAQ. The CDR3 totals 15 residues. This CDR3 is CASSLPEVGPDEQYF. CDR3 DNA sequence: TGTGCCAGCAGCTTACCGGAGGTGGGGCCAGACGAGCAGTACTTC.

The genes are TRBV5-1 and TRBJ1-1; unclear D gene. The CDR3 consists of 15 residues. Germline V gene lookup returns CDR1 SGHRS and CDR2 YFSETQ. The germline V and J ends were trimmed by 1 base and 2 bases, with 12 bases remaining between them. The CDR3 reads CASSLRWATNTEAFF. In DNA form, the CDR3 reads TGCGCCAGCAGCTTGCGATGGGCCACCAACACTGAAGCTTTCTTT.

This clonotype showed up just a few times. One base away lies a much larger clone, so this may be a sequencing read error. The chain uses TRBV12-3 or TRBV12-4 and TRBJ2-7; no firm D call. The CDR3 has 12 residues. V lost 3 bases and J 6 bases, leaving 9 bases between the germline ends. The CDR3 DNA sequence: TGTGCCAGCAGTTTCGGGCGGACCGAGCAGTACTTC. It yields the protein CASSFGRTEQYF.

This clonotype was seen a single time. The rearrangement uses TRBV23-1 and TRBJ2-2; 7 bases are a match to TRBD1. TRBV23-1 is identified as an open reading frame with a role that is uncertain. V lost 5 bases to trimming and J lost 0 bases; unmatched junction nucleotides: 6. The CDR3 runs 16 residues. The CDR3: CASSSGQATNTGELFF. CDR3 sequence (DNA): TGCGCCAGCAGTTCTGGACAGGCGACGAACACCGGGGAGCTGTTTTTT.

V and J are TRBV6-6 and TRBJ2-3; TRBD2 matches 7 bases. V shed 6 bases, J shed 2 bases, and the junction held 8 bases outside the gene matches. The CDR3 extends over 15 amino acids. Looked up from germline, CDR1 is MNHNY and CDR2 is SVGAGI (reference sequence). The CDR3 region is CASRATSANTDTQYF. The DNA for the CDR3 is TGTGCCAGCAGAGCCACTAGCGCTAACACAGATACGCAGTATTTT.

This clonotype has more than one count but fewer than ten. The CDR3 coding sequence is TGCAGCCACCCACCCCGGCTCGGGGGTTACGAGCAGTACGTC. This sequence encodes CSHPPRLGGYEQYV. This chain uses TRBV29-1 with TRBJ2-7; a possible D gene is TRBD2 (6 bases). CDR3 size: 14 residues. Germline CDR1 is SQVTM and CDR2 is ANQGSEA. Trimming left V 8 bases short and J 4 bases short, with 21 bases between.